What follows are 18 T cell receptor beta chains derived from one specimen sequenced in a study of lymphopenia after photon versus proton radiotherapy. Profiled with immunoSEQ multiplex PCR; TCRdb holds only in-frame clones, not every one. The sample records 25,000 to 30,000 clones, 85% to 90% being singletons. The sample in question was peripheral blood, obtained from a patient treated with photon-based radiotherapy. Every receptor here comes from a man aged 25 to 40 with gastric cancer.

This clone showed up just a few times. Here the CDR3 reads CASSLDRGSGNTIYF. Here the CDR3 DNA reads TGTGCCAGCAGTCTCGACAGGGGCTCTGGAAACACCATATATTTT. This chain links TRBV5-4 with TRBJ1-3; the match to TRBD1 covers 8 bases. Germline trimming cut 5 bases from V and 0 bases from J; bases unmatched to any gene: 4. The CDR3 loop spans 15 amino acids. The germline V gene has CDR1 SGHNT and CDR2 YYREEE (reference sequence).

This rearrangement joins TRBV5-1 to TRBJ2-7; no clear D. This CDR3 contains 12 residues. The germline gives CDR1 SGHRS, CDR2 YFSETQ. V lost 7 bases to trimming and J lost 4 bases, with 12 bases between them. DNA of the CDR3: TGCGCCAGCTCGCAAGATTTTTACGAGCAGTACTTC. Translation: CASSQDFYEQYF.

The gene calls are TRBV7-8 and TRBJ1-1; weak D call: TRBD1 (5 bases). Per the germline V gene, CDR1 is SGHVS and CDR2 is FQNEAQ. Trimming removed 1 base from V and 0 bases from J, with 12 bases in between. This CDR3 is 16 amino acids long. CDR3 residues: CASSLGLRAMNTEAFF. The CDR3 nucleotides read TGTGCCAGCAGCTTAGGGCTCAGGGCAATGAACACTGAAGCTTTCTTT.

The chain employs TRBV6-6 and TRBJ2-2; perhaps TRBD2 as D (7 bases). Per germline, CDR1 MNHNY and CDR2 SVGAGI (reference sequence). Trimming left V 7 bases short and J 5 bases short, with 17 bases between. CDR3 size: 15 residues. The CDR3 protein is CASTRRGGETGELFF. As DNA, the CDR3 is TGTGCCAGCACCCGAAGGGGGGGAGAGACCGGGGAGCTGTTTTTT.

The chain carries TRBV5-1 and TRBJ2-5, with D perhaps TRBD2 (6 bases). Trimming cost V 5 bases and J 4 bases, with 18 bases left between them. The length of the CDR3 is 15 residues. Germline lookup yields CDR1 SGHRS and CDR2 YFSETQ. CDR3 amino acids: CASSARWLALETQYF. The CDR3, as DNA: TGCGCCAGCAGTGCGCGGTGGCTAGCGTTAGAGACCCAGTACTTC. Combining the CDR3 with reference TRBV5-1 and TRBJ2-5 gives the whole variable domain KAGVTQTPRYLIKTRGQQVTLSCSPISGHRSVSWYQQTPGQGLQFLFEYFSETQRNKGNFPGRFSGRQFSNSRSEMNVSTLELGDSALYLCASSARWLALETQYFGPGTRLLVL.

This rearrangement joins TRBV10-3 to TRBJ2-7, with 10 bases that match TRBD1. J was trimmed by 5 bases and V by 8 bases; bases with no gene match: 6. Germline CDR1 and CDR2: ENHRY and SYGVKD. This CDR3 comprises 13 residues. The CDR3 loop is CAIGTGEEDEQYF. CDR3 DNA sequence: TGTGCCATCGGGACAGGGGAAGAGGACGAGCAGTACTTC.

This chain links TRBV7-9 with TRBJ2-1; 7 bases are shared with TRBD1. Trimming cost V 4 bases and J 12 bases; bases outside gene matches: 9. Germline CDR1 SEHNR, CDR2 FQNEAQ (reference sequence). This CDR3 spans 13 amino acids. CDR3 DNA sequence: TGTGCCAGCAGCTCAGGATCTAAGGGGGCGCAGTTCTTC. Its protein is CASSSGSKGAQFF. Filled out from reference TRBV7-9 and TRBJ2-1, the complete variable domain reads DTGVSQNPRHKITKRGQNVTFRCDPISEHNRLYWYRQTLGQGPEFLTYFQNEAQLEKSRLLSDRFSAERPKGSFSTLEIQRTEQGDSAMYLCASSSGSKGAQFFGPGTRLTVL.

V gene TRBV2 combines with J gene TRBJ2-1; D not certain. The CDR3 runs to 11 residues. Germline CDR1 is SNHLY and CDR2 is FYNNEI. With 7 bases removed from V and 8 bases from J, the gap between germline ends came to 9 bases. CDR3 residues: CASNLEHEQFF. CDR3 in DNA: TGTGCCAGCAATCTCGAACATGAGCAGTTCTTC.

This rearrangement joins TRBV6-1 to TRBJ2-1; tentative D call: TRBD2 (6 bases). This CDR3 contains 13 residues. The germline gives CDR1 MNHNS, CDR2 SASEGT. The CDR3 DNA sequence: TGTGCTACTAGGCTAGCGAACTACAATGAGCAGTTCTTC. Its protein product is CATRLANYNEQFF.

The chain links TRBV11-3 to TRBJ2-3; 8 nucleotides align to TRBD1. CDR3 length: 16 amino acids. After removal of 5 bases from V and 0 bases from J, the junction contained 7 bases not matched to a gene. Germline V gives CDR1 SGHNT, CDR2 YENEEA. The CDR3 region has the DNA TGTGCCAGCAGCCGGAGGACAGGGACTAGCACAGATACGCAGTATTTT. It specifies CASSRRTGTSTDTQYF.

The chain is built from TRBV28 and TRBJ2-7; 8 bases line up with TRBD2. V lost 7 bases to trimming and J lost 5 bases; unmatched junction nucleotides: 10. Germline V CDR1 and CDR2: MDHEN, SYDVKM. The CDR3 totals 14 residues. CDR3 amino acids: CASTSVLAEHEQYF. As DNA, the CDR3 is TGTGCCAGCACCTCAGTACTAGCGGAACACGAGCAGTACTTC.

This clone showed up just a few times. The V gene is TRBV5-4, the J gene TRBJ2-7; D possibly uses TRBD1 or TRBD2 (5 bases each). This CDR3 comprises 12 residues. The V end was cut by 3 bases, the J end by 5 bases, with 9 bases between. CDR1 and CDR2 from the germline V gene are SGHNT and YYREEE (reference sequence). The CDR3 region is CASSSQGDEQYF. In nucleotides, the CDR3 is TGTGCCAGCAGCTCCCAGGGAGACGAGCAGTACTTC.

V usage is TRBV4-3 and J usage is TRBJ1-4; no definite D call. Germline CDR1 and CDR2: LGHNA and YSLEER. The CDR3 runs to 16 residues. V lost 4 bases and J lost 0, with 12 bases in between. CDR3 loop: CASSRVGPPTNEKLFF. The CDR3 DNA sequence: TGCGCCAGCAGCCGCGTTGGACCCCCAACTAATGAAAAACTGTTTTTT.

The J gene is TRBJ2-3, the V gene TRBV11-3; D may correspond to TRBD1 or TRBD2 (5 bases each). Germline assignment: CDR1 SGHNT and CDR2 YENEEA. The CDR3 has 16 amino acids. Trimming left V 2 bases short and J 4 bases short, with 16 bases between. The CDR3 loop reads CASSLMGPGTADTQYF. DNA of the CDR3: TGTGCCAGCAGCTTAATGGGCCCAGGGACCGCAGATACGCAGTATTTT. The variable domain in full, completed from reference TRBV11-3 and TRBJ2-3, reads EAGVVQSPRYKIIEKKQPVAFWCNPISGHNTLYWYLQNLGQGPELLIRYENEEAVDDSQLPKDRFSAERLKGVDSTLKIQPAELGDSAVYLCASSLMGPGTADTQYFGPGTRLTVL.

This chain links TRBV5-1 with TRBJ2-1; TRBD2 aligns across 9 bases. The CDR3 runs 15 residues. The germline CDR1 and CDR2 sequences are SGHRS and YFSETQ. J was trimmed by 9 bases and V by 1 base; bases with no gene match: 8. The CDR3 DNA follows: TGCGCCAGCAGCTTGCTAGCGGGACAAGGAACTGAGCAGTTCTTC. Encoded protein: CASSLLAGQGTEQFF.

The chain combines TRBV11-2 with TRBJ1-2; 7 bases are shared with TRBD1. Trimming cost V 2 bases and J 5 bases; bases outside gene matches: 11. The V gene's germline CDR1 is SGHAT and CDR2 FQNNGV. The CDR3 is 16 residues long. CDR3: CASSLTPGQWGYGYTF. The CDR3 region has the DNA TGTGCCAGCAGCTTAACACCGGGACAGTGGGGGTATGGCTACACCTTC.

The CDR3 is CASSYVAGNTGELFF. The CDR3 DNA sequence: TGTGCCAGCAGTTACGTGGCGGGGAACACCGGGGAGCTGTTTTTT. The gene calls are TRBV6-5 and TRBJ2-2; tentatively, D is TRBD2 (5 bases). Trimming took off 2 bases at V and 1 base at J, with 8 bases between the two ends. The CDR3 consists of 15 residues. Germline-derived CDR1 and CDR2 are MNHEY and SVGAGI.

In its sample, this clone was seen a few times. The V and J genes are TRBV5-4 and TRBJ1-3; D is undetermined. The germline V gene has CDR1 SGHNT and CDR2 YYREEE (reference sequence). Trimming pared 2 bases from V and 0 bases from J, leaving 6 bases between. The CDR3 extends over 14 amino acids. Here the CDR3 reads CASSLDPSGNTIYF. In DNA, the CDR3 is TGTGCCAGCAGCTTAGATCCCTCTGGAAACACCATATATTTT.